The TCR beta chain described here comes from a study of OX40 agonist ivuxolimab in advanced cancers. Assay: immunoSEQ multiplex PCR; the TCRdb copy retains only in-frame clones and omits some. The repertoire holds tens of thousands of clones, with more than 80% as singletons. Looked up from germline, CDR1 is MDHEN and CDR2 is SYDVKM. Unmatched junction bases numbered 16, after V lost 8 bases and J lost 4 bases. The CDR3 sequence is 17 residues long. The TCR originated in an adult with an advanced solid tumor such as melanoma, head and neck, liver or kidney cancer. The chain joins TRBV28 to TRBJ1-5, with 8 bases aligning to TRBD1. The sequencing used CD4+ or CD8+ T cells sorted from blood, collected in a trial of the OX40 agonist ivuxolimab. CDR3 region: CASARQGAFDGNQPQHF. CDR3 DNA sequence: TGTGCCAGCGCTCGGCAGGGGGCCTTCGATGGAAATCAGCCCCAGCATTTT. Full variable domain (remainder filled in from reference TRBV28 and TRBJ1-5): DVKVTQSSRYLVKRTGEKVFLECVQDMDHENMFWYRQDPGLGLRLIYFSYDVKMKEKGDIPEGYSVSREKKERFSLILESASTNQTSMYLCASARQGAFDGNQPQHFGDGTRLSIL.